This entry describes one TCR beta chain. The antigen is not known. The primer mix had 60 Vbeta and 13 Jbeta primers. Repertoires were generated with immunoSEQ multiplex PCR, while TCRdb's copy carries only in-frame clones and drops some. The table shows about 170,000 clones, with 80% occurring only once. The source of the sample is a study of cytomegalovirus exposure and HLA in healthy donors. Study-level findings and limits: Most CMV-associated TCR beta chains appeared HLA-restricted in a later analysis.

V lost 7 bases and J lost 5, with 12 bases in between. The CDR3 covers 11 residues. From germline, CDR1 is SQVTM and CDR2 ANQGSEA. The specimen sequenced was PBMCs. The gene calls are TRBV29-1 and TRBJ2-7; D is possibly TRBD1 (5 bases). The sequence was obtained from a woman between 50 and 59 years old in good health and CMV-seropositive. CDR3 nucleotides: TGCAGCGCCAGGGTAATCCACGAGCAGTACTTC. Translating gives CSARVIHEQYF.